This is a list of T cell receptor beta chains from one sample in a study of T cells after yellow fever vaccination. TCRdb re-derived calls from the 5' RACE reads in MiXCR, one entry per CDR3 protein. The sample carries hundreds of thousands of distinct CDR3 sequences, roughly a sixth recorded once. The material sequenced was PBMCs, taken before the yellow fever booster vaccination. These receptors originate from a man younger than 35 who received the YFV17D yellow fever vaccine. Each CDR3 is given with its conserved first and last residue. Fields, in order: J gene, D gene, V gene, clone size, CDR3 DNA, CDR3 protein. D genes are given only for firm matches. Not all rows give a size; the values are once, few, many and, for expanded clones, a class.

TRBJ2-6 . TRBV5-1 few TGCGCCAGCAGCTCCCTCGGGGGGGCCAACGTCCTGACTTTC CASSSLGGANVLTF
TRBJ2-5 TRBD2 TRBV15 once TGTGCCACCAGCGAGGTGGGAGGGCGGGAGACCCAGTACTTC CATSEVGGRETQYF
TRBJ1-2 TRBD1 TRBV4-3 few TGCGCCAGCAGCCAAGATCCGAGCGGGACAGCTAACTATGGCTACACCTTC CASSQDPSGTANYGYTF
TRBJ2-1 . TRBV5-1 . TGCGCCAGCAGCCCCATGGCTAGTGACAATGAGCAGTTCTTC CASSPMASDNEQFF
TRBJ2-3 TRBD1 TRBV11-2 few TGTGCCAGCAGCACCCGGACAGGACCCCGTGCCGGCACAGATACGCAGTATTTT CASSTRTGPRAGTDTQYF
TRBJ2-1 TRBD1 TRBV29-1 . TGCAGCGTTGAGGACAGGGCCTACAATGAGCAGTTCTTC CSVEDRAYNEQFF
TRBJ2-3 . TRBV7-3 once TGTGCCAGCAGCCCCCAAGGGGGGACAGATACGCAGTATTTT CASSPQGGTDTQYF
TRBJ1-1 . TRBV7-2 few TGTGCCAGCAGCTTTCAGGGGTGGGACACTGAAGCTTTCTTT CASSFQGWDTEAFF
TRBJ2-5 . TRBV7-7 few TGTGCTAGCAGCTTATTCTGGGGAGAGACCCAGTACTTC CASSLFWGETQYF
TRBJ2-5 . TRBV19 few TGTGCCAGTAGTATAAATGAAGAGACCCAGTACTTC CASSINEETQYF
TRBJ2-1 TRBD2 TRBV7-2 . TGTGCCAGCAGCTTCCCTAGCGGGGGGGTTAACAATGAGCAGTTCTTC CASSFPSGGVNNEQFF
TRBJ2-2 . TRBV7-2 few TGTGCCAGCAGCCCTACCCCAGGGACCGGGGAGCTGTTTTTT CASSPTPGTGELFF
TRBJ2-3 TRBD2 TRBV3-1 . TGTGCCAGCAGCTTGACCTTAGCGGGGGGCACAGATACGCAGTATTTT CASSLTLAGGTDTQYF
TRBJ1-2 . TRBV7-3 . TGTGCCAGCAGCTCCCTGGCCCAGCCCCATGGCTACACCTTC CASSSLAQPHGYTF
TRBJ1-5 . TRBV4-1 many TGCGCCAGCAGCCAAGTAGGGGGGCCCCAGCATTTT CASSQVGGPQHF
TRBJ2-1 . TRBV5-1 many TGCGCCAGCAGCTTAGGAAGCTCCTACAATGAGCAGTTCTTC CASSLGSSYNEQFF
TRBJ1-2 . TRBV20-1 . TGCAGTGCCGAGCCCCGAGCAACCGATGGCTACACCTTC CSAEPRATDGYTF
TRBJ1-2 TRBD1 TRBV18 . TGTGCCAGCTCACCATCGACGGGACAGGGCTATGGCTACACCTTC CASSPSTGQGYGYTF
TRBJ1-1 . TRBV4-1 few TGCGCCAGCAGCCAGGAAGGGACGGCGAACACTGAAGCTTTCTTT CASSQEGTANTEAFF
TRBJ1-4 TRBD1 TRBV6-5 many TGTGCCAGCAGTACAGGGGAAGTTGGCGAAAAACTGTTTTTT CASSTGEVGEKLFF
TRBJ2-7 . TRBV6-6 . TGTGCCAGCAGTTTCGCAAGACCCTACGAGCAGTACTTC CASSFARPYEQYF
TRBJ1-4 . TRBV5-1 . TGCGCCAGCAGCTTGGGACCCTTTAATGAAAAACTGTTTTTT CASSLGPFNEKLFF
TRBJ2-2 TRBD2 TRBV7-8 few TGTGCCAGCAGCTTAGAGAGGCTAGCGGGGAAGCACGGGGAGCTGTTTTTT CASSLERLAGKHGELFF
TRBJ2-7 TRBD1 TRBV27 . TGTGCCAGCCGTGCCCTCCGGGACAGGACTTACGAGCAGTACTTC CASRALRDRTYEQYF
TRBJ1-6 TRBD1 TRBV20-1 . TGCAGTGCCCAGGGGGAACCCCTCCACTTT CSAQGEPLHF
TRBJ1-1 . TRBV12-3/TRBV12-4 few TGTGCCAGCACCCCGACAGGTTCCAGGGTCACTGAAGCTTTCTTT CASTPTGSRVTEAFF
TRBJ2-3 . TRBV29-1 few TGCAGCGTTGAAGAGCAATATACGCAGTATTTT CSVEEQYTQYF
TRBJ1-6 TRBD1 TRBV6-2/TRBV6-3 few TGTGCCAGCAGACAACGGACAGGACCCGAGGGGACCCTCCACTTT CASRQRTGPEGTLHF
TRBJ1-3 . TRBV27 few TGTGCCAGCAGTTTATGGAAGGGAAACACCATATATTTT CASSLWKGNTIYF
TRBJ1-5 . TRBV5-1 . TGCGCCAGCAGCTGGCTGGGTTTGGAACAGCCCCAGCATTTT CASSWLGLEQPQHF
TRBJ2-2 . TRBV4-1 . TGCGCCAGCAGCCAAGGGGTCCTCAGTAGTACCGGGGAGCTGTTTTTT CASSQGVLSSTGELFF
TRBJ2-1 TRBD1 TRBV2 few TGTGCCAGCAGGGAGACAGGGGGCGAATGGATGTCGCAGTTCTTC CASRETGGEWMSQFF
TRBJ2-5 TRBD1 TRBV29-1 . TGCAGCGTCACAGGGGGTCCCGTGGGTAACCAAGAGACCCAGTACTTC CSVTGGPVGNQETQYF
TRBJ1-1 TRBD1 TRBV6-6 few TGTGCCAGCAGGTTCTCACTTGGGACAGGGGAAAGAACTGAAGCTTTCTTT CASRFSLGTGERTEAFF
TRBJ2-7 . TRBV5-4 few TGTGCCTGGGGGGGCGGCTCCTACGAGCAGTACTTC CAWGGGSYEQYF
TRBJ1-2 . TRBV29-1 . TGCAGCGTCCGGGACATCACTAACTATGGCTACACCTTC CSVRDITNYGYTF
TRBJ2-5 . TRBV12-3/TRBV12-4 . TGTGCCAGCAGTTCTCCCTGGGGAGTAGAGACCCAGTACTTC CASSSPWGVETQYF
TRBJ1-2 TRBD1 TRBV6-5 . TGTGCCAGCAGTTCTGCGGACAGGGGGGAACGTGGCTACACCTTC CASSSADRGERGYTF
TRBJ2-1 . TRBV4-3 . TGCGCCAGCAGCCAAGAAGCCGTCGGGGGCCCGGGCGATGAGCAGTTCTTC CASSQEAVGGPGDEQFF
TRBJ1-6 TRBD1 TRBV20-1 . TGCAGTGCCGAAACGCGGACAGGCTTAAATTCACCCCTCCACTTT CSAETRTGLNSPLHF